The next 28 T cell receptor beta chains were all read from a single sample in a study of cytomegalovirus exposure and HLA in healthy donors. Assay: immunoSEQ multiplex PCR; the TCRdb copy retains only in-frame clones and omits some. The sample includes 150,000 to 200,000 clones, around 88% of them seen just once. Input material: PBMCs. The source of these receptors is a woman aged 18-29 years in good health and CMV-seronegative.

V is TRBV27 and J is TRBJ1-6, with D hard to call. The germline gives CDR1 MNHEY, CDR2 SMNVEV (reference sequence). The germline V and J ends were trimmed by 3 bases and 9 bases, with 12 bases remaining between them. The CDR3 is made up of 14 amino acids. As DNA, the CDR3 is TGTGCCAGCAGTTTCAGAGGGTCAGGTTCACCCCTCCACTTT. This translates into CASSFRGSGSPLHF.

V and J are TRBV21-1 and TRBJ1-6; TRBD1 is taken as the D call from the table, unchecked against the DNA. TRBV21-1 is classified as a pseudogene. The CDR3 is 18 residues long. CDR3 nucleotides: TGTGCCAGCAGCAACTCCCAGACAGTGAGCTCCTATAATTCACCCCTCCACTTT. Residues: CASSNSQTVSSYNSPLHF.

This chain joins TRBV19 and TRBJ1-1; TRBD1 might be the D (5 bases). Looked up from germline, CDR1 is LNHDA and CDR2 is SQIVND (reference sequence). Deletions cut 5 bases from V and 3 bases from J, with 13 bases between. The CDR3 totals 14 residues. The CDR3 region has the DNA TGTGCCAGTAGTCTTGGGGGAGGGGACACTGAAGCTTTCTTT. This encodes CASSLGGGDTEAFF.

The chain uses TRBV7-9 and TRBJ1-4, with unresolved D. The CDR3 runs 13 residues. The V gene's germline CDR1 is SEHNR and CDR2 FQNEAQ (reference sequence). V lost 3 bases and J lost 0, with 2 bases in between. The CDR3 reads CASSFATNEKLFF. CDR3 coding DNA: TGTGCCAGCAGCTTCGCAACTAATGAAAAACTGTTTTTT.

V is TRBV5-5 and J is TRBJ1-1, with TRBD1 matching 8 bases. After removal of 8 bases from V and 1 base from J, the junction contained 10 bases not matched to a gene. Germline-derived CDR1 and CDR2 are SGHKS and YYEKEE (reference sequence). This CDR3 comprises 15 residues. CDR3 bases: TGTGCCAGTCTAAGACAGGGGAAGGAGAACACTGAAGCTTTCTTT. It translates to CASLRQGKENTEAFF.

The CDR3: CASSLGDRGLAYGYTF. DNA of the CDR3: TGTGCCAGCAGCTTAGGAGACAGGGGGCTTGCCTATGGCTACACCTTC. The V call is TRBV5-4, the J call TRBJ1-2, with 10 bases that match TRBD1. V trimming: 2 bases; J trimming: 4 bases; junction bases outside the gene matches: 8. CDR3 size: 16 residues. The germline V gene has CDR1 SGHNT and CDR2 YYREEE (reference sequence). Together with reference TRBV5-4 and TRBJ1-2, the CDR3 gives the full variable domain: ETGVTQSPTHLIKTRGQQVTLRCSSQSGHNTVSWYQQALGQGPQFIFQYYREEENGRGNFPPRFSGLQFPNYSSELNVNALELDDSALYLCASSLGDRGLAYGYTFGSGTRLTVV.

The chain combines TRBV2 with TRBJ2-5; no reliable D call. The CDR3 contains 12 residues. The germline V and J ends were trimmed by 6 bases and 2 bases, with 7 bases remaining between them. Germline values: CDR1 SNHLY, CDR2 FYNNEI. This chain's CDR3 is CASSYSQETQYF. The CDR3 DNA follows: TGTGCCAGCAGCTACAGTCAAGAGACCCAGTACTTC.

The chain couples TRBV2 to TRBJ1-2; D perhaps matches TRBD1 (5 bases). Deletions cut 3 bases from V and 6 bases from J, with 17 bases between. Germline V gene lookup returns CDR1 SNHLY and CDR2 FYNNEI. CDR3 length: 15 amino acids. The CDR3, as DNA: TGTGCCAGCAGTGAGAGGAGGGAAGGGGCTCATGGCTACACCTTC. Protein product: CASSERREGAHGYTF.

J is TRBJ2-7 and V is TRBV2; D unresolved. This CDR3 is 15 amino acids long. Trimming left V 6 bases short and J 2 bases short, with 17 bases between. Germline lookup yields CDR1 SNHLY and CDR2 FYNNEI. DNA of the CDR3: TGTGCCAGCAGCCCATTCCGGGTCATAACCTACGAGCAGTACTTC. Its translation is CASSPFRVITYEQYF.

The CDR3 DNA sequence: TGTGCCGGGGGACAGTTGTCCTACGAGCAGTACTTC. Translated: CAGGQLSYEQYF. The chain combines TRBV2 with TRBJ2-7; 7 bases agree with TRBD1. The CDR3 covers 12 residues. The germline V gene encodes CDR1 SNHLY and CDR2 FYNNEI. J gave up 1 base and V 11 bases, and 5 bases lay outside the gene matches. The entire variable domain, with the rest obtained from reference TRBV2 and TRBJ2-7, is as follows: EPEVTQTPSHQVTQMGQEVILRCVPISNHLYFYWYRQILGQKVEFLVSFYNNEISEKSEIFDDQFSVERPDGSNFTLKIRSTKLEDSAMYFCAGGQLSYEQYFGPGTRLTVT.

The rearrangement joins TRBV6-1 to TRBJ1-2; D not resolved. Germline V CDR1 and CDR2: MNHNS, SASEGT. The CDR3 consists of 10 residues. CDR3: CRVANYGYTF. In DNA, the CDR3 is TGTCGGGTAGCTAACTATGGCTACACCTTC.

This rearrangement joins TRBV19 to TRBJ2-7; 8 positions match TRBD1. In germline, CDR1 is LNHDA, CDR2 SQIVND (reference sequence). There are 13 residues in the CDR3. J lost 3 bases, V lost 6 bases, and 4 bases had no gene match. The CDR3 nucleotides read TGTGCCAGTAGCCCGACAGGGGACTACGAGCAGTACTTC. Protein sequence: CASSPTGDYEQYF.

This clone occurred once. The CDR3 region is CASKEGWRPQHF. The CDR3, as DNA: TGTGCCAGTAAGGAGGGGTGGAGGCCCCAGCATTTT. The V gene is TRBV19, the J gene TRBJ1-5, with a tentative D call TRBD1 (5 bases). This CDR3 is built from 12 residues. Between the trimmed V and J ends, which lost 7 bases and 9 bases, there was a span of 13 bases. Germline loops: CDR1 LNHDA, CDR2 SQIVND (reference sequence).

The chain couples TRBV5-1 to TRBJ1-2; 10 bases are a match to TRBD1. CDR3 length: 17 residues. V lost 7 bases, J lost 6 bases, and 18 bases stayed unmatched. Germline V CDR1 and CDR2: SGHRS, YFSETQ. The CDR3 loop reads CASGDPGQGPVGDGYTF. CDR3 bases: TGCGCCAGCGGCGACCCGGGACAGGGGCCCGTGGGCGATGGCTACACCTTC.

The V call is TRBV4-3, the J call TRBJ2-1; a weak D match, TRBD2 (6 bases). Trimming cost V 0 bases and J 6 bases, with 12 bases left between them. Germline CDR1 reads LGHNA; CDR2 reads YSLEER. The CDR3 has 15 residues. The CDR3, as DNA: TGCGCCAGCAGCCAAGAGGGACTCCTCTTCAATGAGCAGTTCTTC. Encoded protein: CASSQEGLLFNEQFF.

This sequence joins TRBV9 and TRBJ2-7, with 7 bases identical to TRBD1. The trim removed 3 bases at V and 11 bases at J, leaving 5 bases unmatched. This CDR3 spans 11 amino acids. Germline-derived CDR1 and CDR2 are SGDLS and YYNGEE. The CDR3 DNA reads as TGTGCCAGCAGCGAGAGGGACAGAAAGTACTTC. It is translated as CASSERDRKYF.

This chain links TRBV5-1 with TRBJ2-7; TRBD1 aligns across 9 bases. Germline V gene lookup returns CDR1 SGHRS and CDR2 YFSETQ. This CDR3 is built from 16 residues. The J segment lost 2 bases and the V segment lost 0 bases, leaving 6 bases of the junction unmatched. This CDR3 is CASSLEGGQGPYEQYF. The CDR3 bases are TGCGCCAGCAGCTTGGAAGGGGGACAGGGTCCCTACGAGCAGTACTTC.

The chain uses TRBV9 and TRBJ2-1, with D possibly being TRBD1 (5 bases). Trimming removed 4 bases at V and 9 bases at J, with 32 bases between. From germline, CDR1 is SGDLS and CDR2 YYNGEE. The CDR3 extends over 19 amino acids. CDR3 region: CASSSTSPQDMGIVTEQFF. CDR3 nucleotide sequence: TGTGCCAGCAGCTCCACCAGCCCTCAGGACATGGGTATTGTCACTGAGCAGTTCTTC.

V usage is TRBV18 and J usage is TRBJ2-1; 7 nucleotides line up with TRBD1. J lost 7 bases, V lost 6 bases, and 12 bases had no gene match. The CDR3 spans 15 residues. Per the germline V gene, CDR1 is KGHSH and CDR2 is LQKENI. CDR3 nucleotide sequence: TGTGCCAGCTCGCGGCCCAAGGGACAGACAAATGAGCAGTTCTTC. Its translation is CASSRPKGQTNEQFF.

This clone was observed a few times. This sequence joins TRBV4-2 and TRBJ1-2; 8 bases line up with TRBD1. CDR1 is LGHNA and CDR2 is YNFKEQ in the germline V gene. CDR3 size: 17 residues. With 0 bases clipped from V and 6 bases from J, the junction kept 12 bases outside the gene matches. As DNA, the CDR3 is TGTGCCAGCAGCCAAGAGGGAACTATGGACAGGGCCCATGGCTACACCTTC. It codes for CASSQEGTMDRAHGYTF.

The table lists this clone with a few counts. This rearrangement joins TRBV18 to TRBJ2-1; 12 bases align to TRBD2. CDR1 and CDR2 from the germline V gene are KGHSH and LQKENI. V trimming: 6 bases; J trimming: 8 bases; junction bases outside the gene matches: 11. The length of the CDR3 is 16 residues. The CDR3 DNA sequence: TGTGCCAGCTCCCCCACCCTAGCGGGAGGGGGAGATGAGCAGTTCTTC. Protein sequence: CASSPTLAGGGDEQFF.

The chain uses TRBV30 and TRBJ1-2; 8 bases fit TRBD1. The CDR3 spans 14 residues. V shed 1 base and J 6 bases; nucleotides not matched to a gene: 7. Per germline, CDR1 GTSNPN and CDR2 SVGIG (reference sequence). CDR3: CAWSAAGGAHGYTF. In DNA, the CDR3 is TGTGCCTGGAGTGCGGCAGGGGGCGCCCATGGCTACACCTTC.

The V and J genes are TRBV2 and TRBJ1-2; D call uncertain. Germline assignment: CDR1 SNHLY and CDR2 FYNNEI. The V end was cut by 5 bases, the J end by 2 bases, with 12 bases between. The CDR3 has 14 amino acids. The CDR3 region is CASSFLAGNYGYTF. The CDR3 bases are TGTGCCAGCAGTTTCCTCGCGGGGAACTATGGCTACACCTTC.

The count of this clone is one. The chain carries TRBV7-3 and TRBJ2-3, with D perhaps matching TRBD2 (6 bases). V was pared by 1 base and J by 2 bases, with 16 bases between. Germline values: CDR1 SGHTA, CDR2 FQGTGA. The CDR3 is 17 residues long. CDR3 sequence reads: CASSLIGTPYLTDTQYF. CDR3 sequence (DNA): TGTGCCAGCAGCTTAATCGGGACTCCTTACCTCACAGATACGCAGTATTTT.

The CDR3 spells CASTRTGIKVTDTQYF. CDR3 DNA: TGTGCCAGCACGCGGACGGGAATTAAGGTCACAGATACGCAGTATTTT. This chain joins TRBV7-2 and TRBJ2-3; possible D gene TRBD2, 5 bases. Germline CDR1 is SGHTA and CDR2 is FQGNSA. The CDR3 runs 16 residues. Trimming left V 7 bases short and J 2 bases short, with 19 bases between.

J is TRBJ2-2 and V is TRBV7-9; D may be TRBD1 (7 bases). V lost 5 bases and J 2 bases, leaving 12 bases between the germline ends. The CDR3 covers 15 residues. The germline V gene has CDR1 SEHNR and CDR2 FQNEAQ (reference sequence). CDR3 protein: CASSRGTENTGELFF. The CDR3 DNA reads TGTGCCAGCAGCCGGGGGACAGAAAACACCGGGGAGCTGTTTTTT. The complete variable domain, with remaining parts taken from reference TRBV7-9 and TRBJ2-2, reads DTGVSQNPRHKITKRGQNVTFRCDPISEHNRLYWYRQTLGQGPEFLTYFQNEAQLEKSRLLSDRFSAERPKGSFSTLEIQRTEQGDSAMYLCASSRGTENTGELFFGEGSRLTVL.

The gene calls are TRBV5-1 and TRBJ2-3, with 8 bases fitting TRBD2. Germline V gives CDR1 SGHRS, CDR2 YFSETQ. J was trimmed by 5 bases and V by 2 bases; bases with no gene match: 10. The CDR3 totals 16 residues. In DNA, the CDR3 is TGCGCCAGCAGCTTCTTCGGGACTAGTCAAAGAGATACGCAGTATTTT. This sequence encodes CASSFFGTSQRDTQYF.

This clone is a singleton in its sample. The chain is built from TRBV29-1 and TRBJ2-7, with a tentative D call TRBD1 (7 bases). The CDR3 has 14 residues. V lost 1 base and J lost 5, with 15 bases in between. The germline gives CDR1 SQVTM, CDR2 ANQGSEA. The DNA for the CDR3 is TGCAGCGTTGAAGGCGGAGGGGGCTATGACGAGCAGTACTTC. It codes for CSVEGGGGYDEQYF.